This T cell receptor (beta chain) was profiled in a study of blood T cell repertoires in COVID-19. Looking at the study overall: The origin of the acute and convalescent COVID-19 samples was the United States, Italy and Spain. PBMCs, B-cell-depleted T cells, or T cells provided the cDNA or gDNA that made up the material.

Per the study methods: Amplification of reference gene primers was used by the study to estimate nucleated cell counts. Clones were sequenced by immunoSEQ multiplex PCR, and TCRdb holds only the in-frame ones, with some missing. V, J and clone size reflect that table, while D and trimming were determined from the DNA. The sample includes 180,000 or so clones, approximately 89% seen only once; the top ten take just under 8.5%. This clone was counted between two and nine times. The V end lost 3 bases, the J end lost 3 bases, and 11 bases lay between the germline ends. Germline CDR1 KGHSH, CDR2 LQKENI. The CDR3 is 14 amino acids.

Source material: peripheral blood. This chain connects TRBV18 to TRBJ1-1; D unclear. This sequence originates from a woman aged 55-70 years with acute or convalescent COVID-19. CDR3 DNA sequence: TGTGCCAGCTCACCGTCATATCGGGACACTGAAGCTTTCTTT. Protein product: CASSPSYRDTEAFF.